A single sample gave rise to the 29 T cell receptor beta chains below, sequenced in a study of blood T cell repertoires in COVID-19. Assay used: immunoSEQ multiplex PCR; TCRdb lists only in-frame clones, some missing. The table has some 33,000 clones, about 88% seen once. The sequenced sample consisted of peripheral blood. Source of these receptors: a human donor in a cohort sampled during active COVID-19.

The rearrangement links TRBV29-1 to TRBJ1-1; D is ambiguous. V shed 3 bases and J shed 1 base, with 6 bases lying between them. The CDR3 length is 12 residues. Germline assignment: CDR1 SQVTM and CDR2 ANQGSEA. CDR3 in amino acids: CSVDFWNTEAFF. The CDR3 DNA is TGCAGCGTTGATTTCTGGAACACTGAAGCTTTCTTT.

This chain links TRBV5-1 with TRBJ1-2, with 11 bases fitting TRBD1. There are 15 residues in the CDR3. Germline CDR1 reads SGHRS; CDR2 reads YFSETQ. V lost 0 bases and J lost 4; bases outside the gene matches: 2. CDR3 region: CASSLAGTGGYGYTF. The CDR3 DNA is TGCGCCAGCAGCTTGGCAGGGACAGGGGGCTATGGCTACACCTTC. Variable domain in full (rest from reference TRBV5-1 and TRBJ1-2): KAGVTQTPRYLIKTRGQQVTLSCSPISGHRSVSWYQQTPGQGLQFLFEYFSETQRNKGNFPGRFSGRQFSNSRSEMNVSTLELGDSALYLCASSLAGTGGYGYTFGSGTRLTVV.

J is TRBJ2-2 and V is TRBV5-8; TRBD1 agrees at 8 bases. The CDR3 spans 16 residues. The V segment lost 4 bases and the J segment 2 bases; nucleotides outside the gene matches: 7. Germline V gene data show CDR1 as SGHTS and CDR2 as YDEGEE. The CDR3 here is CASSLWTGTNTGELFF. CDR3 DNA: TGTGCCAGCAGCCTCTGGACAGGGACAAACACCGGGGAGCTGTTTTTT. The whole variable domain, filled in from reference TRBV5-8 and TRBJ2-2, reads EAGVTQSPTHLIKTRGQQATLRCSPISGHTSVYWYQQALGLGLQFLLWYDEGEERNRGNFPPRFSGRQFPNYSSELNVNALELEDSALYLCASSLWTGTNTGELFFGEGSRLTVL.

The chain links TRBV18 to TRBJ1-4; tentative D call: TRBD1 (6 bases). This CDR3 spans 15 amino acids. The V end was cut by 1 base, the J end by 8 bases, with 14 bases between. The germline CDR1 and CDR2 sequences are KGHSH and LQKENI. Here the CDR3 DNA reads TGTGCCAGCTCACCACTAGGACAGCCGGAGGAAAAACTGTTTTTT. Translation: CASSPLGQPEEKLFF.

Concerning this clone itself: A much larger clonotype is one base distant, so this may be a read error. The chain employs TRBV2 and TRBJ1-5; no clear D. CDR3 length: 14 amino acids. Germline values: CDR1 SNHLY, CDR2 FYNNEI. The V end lost 3 bases, the J end lost 0 bases, and 6 bases lay between the germline ends. DNA of the CDR3: TGTGCCAGCAGTGAGACACATAGCAATCAGCCCCAGCATTTT. This translates into CASSETHSNQPQHF.

The chain is built from TRBV3-1 (or the pseudogene TRBV3-2) and TRBJ2-1, with 8 bases aligning to TRBD2. J was trimmed by 2 bases and V by 0 bases; bases with no gene match: 3. This CDR3 is built from 16 residues. CDR1 and CDR2 (germline): LGHDT, YNNKEL (reference sequence). CDR3 nucleotide sequence: TGTGCCAGCAGCCAAGAGGAAGCGGGAGCCTACAATGAGCAGTTCTTC. It codes for CASSQEEAGAYNEQFF.

The chain is built from TRBV12-3 or TRBV12-4 and TRBJ1-1, with D unclear. V was clipped by 8 bases and J by 1 base, with 8 bases between them. The CDR3 contains 12 residues. This chain's CDR3 is CASAPGNTEAFF. CDR3 bases: TGTGCCAGCGCCCCGGGGAACACTGAAGCTTTCTTT.

This clone came up a few times. This chain links TRBV4-1 with TRBJ1-5; a possible D gene is TRBD1 (5 bases). The CDR3 runs 16 residues. Germline V CDR1 and CDR2: MGHRA, YSYEKL. V was shortened by 0 bases and J by 7 bases, with 16 bases between the two germline ends. The chain's CDR3 is CASSQEISGIGQPQHF. CDR3 DNA sequence: TGCGCCAGCAGCCAAGAGATTTCAGGGATCGGGCAGCCCCAGCATTTT.

The rearrangement links TRBV5-8 to TRBJ1-3; possible D gene TRBD1, 5 bases. From germline, CDR1 is SGHTS and CDR2 YDEGEE. V lost 7 bases, J lost 4 bases, and 12 bases lay in between. This CDR3 has 13 amino acids. This CDR3 reads CASGRVNGNTIYF. The CDR3 DNA reads TGTGCCAGCGGCAGGGTGAACGGAAACACCATATATTTT.

The chain carries TRBV5-6 and TRBJ1-1, with D possibly being TRBD1 (5 bases). The ends were cut back, 0 bases at V and 0 bases at J, with 12 bases in the middle. Germline assignment: CDR1 SGHDT and CDR2 YYEEEE. The CDR3 has 16 residues. Here the CDR3 DNA reads TGTGCCAGCAGCTTGGATCGGGGGACTATGAACACTGAAGCTTTCTTT. It encodes CASSLDRGTMNTEAFF.

V usage is TRBV5-1 and J usage is TRBJ2-2; TRBD1 matches 7 bases. The germline CDR1 and CDR2 sequences are SGHRS and YFSETQ. The CDR3 totals 16 residues. V shed 6 bases, J shed 5 bases, and the junction held 13 bases outside the gene matches. CDR3 sequence: CASMGKDRTITGELFF. The CDR3 DNA reads as TGCGCCAGCATGGGGAAGGACAGGACGATTACCGGGGAGCTGTTTTTT.

A single count supports this clone. The V call is TRBV5-1, the J call TRBJ2-3, with 11 bases fitting TRBD1. This CDR3 comprises 14 residues. J was trimmed by 5 bases and V by 4 bases; bases with no gene match: 3. The germline CDR1 and CDR2 sequences are SGHRS and YFSETQ. Here the CDR3 DNA reads TGCGCCAGCAGCCAGGACAGGGGGCGAGATACGCAGTATTTT. It specifies CASSQDRGRDTQYF. Full variable domain (remainder filled in from reference TRBV5-1 and TRBJ2-3): KAGVTQTPRYLIKTRGQQVTLSCSPISGHRSVSWYQQTPGQGLQFLFEYFSETQRNKGNFPGRFSGRQFSNSRSEMNVSTLELGDSALYLCASSQDRGRDTQYFGPGTRLTVL.

The genes are TRBV5-5 and TRBJ2-3; D is unclear. This CDR3 spans 17 amino acids. Germline-derived CDR1 and CDR2 are SGHKS and YYEKEE (reference sequence). Trimming left V 0 bases short and J 0 bases short, with 14 bases between. CDR3 in amino acids: CASSLGRSLTSTDTQYF. The CDR3 DNA sequence: TGTGCCAGCAGCTTGGGGCGGTCGCTAACTAGCACAGATACGCAGTATTTT.

The chain employs TRBV7-8 and TRBJ1-5; 9 bases are a match to TRBD1. This CDR3 has 17 residues. In germline, CDR1 is SGHVS, CDR2 FQNEAQ. V was pared by 5 bases and J by 0 bases, with 8 bases of the junction left unmatched. This CDR3 reads CASSGTGGGNSNQPQHF. Written as DNA, the CDR3 is TGTGCCAGCAGCGGTACAGGGGGCGGAAATAGCAATCAGCCCCAGCATTTT.

V is TRBV5-1 and J is TRBJ2-3; 7 positions agree with TRBD2. Germline CDR1 is SGHRS and CDR2 is YFSETQ. V trimming: 6 bases; J trimming: 4 bases; junction bases outside the gene matches: 17. This CDR3 contains 17 residues. The CDR3 loop reads CASTIGNRDRGADTQYF. The CDR3 bases are TGCGCCAGCACCATTGGGAACCGGGACCGGGGGGCAGATACGCAGTATTTT.

V gene TRBV30 combines with J gene TRBJ2-3; 11 bases agree with TRBD2. The J segment lost 6 bases and the V segment lost 3 bases, leaving 5 bases of the junction unmatched. Germline CDR1 reads GTSNPN; CDR2 reads SVGIG (reference sequence). This CDR3 is built from 14 residues. CDR3: CAWRTSGAGDTQYF. The CDR3 nucleotides are TGTGCCTGGAGGACTAGCGGGGCCGGGGATACGCAGTATTTT.

This chain connects TRBV5-1 to TRBJ2-1; D call uncertain. Trimming stripped 2 bases from V and 4 bases from J, with 7 bases between. The CDR3 runs 13 residues. The germline CDR1 and CDR2 sequences are SGHRS and YFSETQ. CDR3 sequence: CASSFDSYNEQFF. CDR3 sequence (DNA): TGCGCCAGCAGCTTCGACTCGTACAATGAGCAGTTCTTC.

The chain recombines TRBV7-9 with TRBJ2-1; 9 bases fit TRBD2. J was trimmed by 7 bases and V by 5 bases; bases with no gene match: 15. The germline gives CDR1 SEHNR, CDR2 FQNEAQ (reference sequence). CDR3 size: 17 residues. CDR3 in amino acids: CASSPRGRVAGVNEQFF. CDR3 in DNA: TGTGCCAGCAGCCCGCGGGGGCGGGTAGCGGGGGTAAATGAGCAGTTCTTC.

The chain is built from TRBV28 and TRBJ1-4; 7 positions agree with TRBD1. The CDR3 spans 14 residues. Germline V gene data show CDR1 as MDHEN and CDR2 as SYDVKM. V shed 2 bases and J 8 bases; nucleotides not matched to a gene: 5. DNA of the CDR3: TGTGCCAGCAGTTTAGAGGGGGCCATCGAAAAACTGTTTTTT. Translation gives CASSLEGAIEKLFF.

The V call is TRBV5-5, the J call TRBJ1-2, with 7 bases identical to TRBD1. Germline-derived CDR1 and CDR2 are SGHKS and YYEKEE (reference sequence). The ends lost 3 bases at V and 7 bases at J; junction bases unmatched: 9. This CDR3 region has 14 residues. The CDR3 DNA sequence: TGTGCCAGCAGCTCCACAGGGGCGCCACTTGGCTACACCTTC. Protein: CASSSTGAPLGYTF.

The chain is built from TRBV25-1 and TRBJ1-5; D is undetermined. The germline gives CDR1 MGHDK, CDR2 SYGVNS. There are 10 residues in the CDR3. The V and J ends lost 10 bases and 6 bases respectively, with 7 bases between them. The CDR3 nucleotides are TGTGCCACAACCGGTCAGCCCCAGCATTTT. It yields the protein CATTGQPQHF.

This clone was detected a few times. The rearrangement links TRBV4-1 to TRBJ1-1; a possible D gene is TRBD1 (5 bases). The CDR3 is 16 residues long. The V and J ends lost 4 bases and 0 bases respectively, with 15 bases between them. CDR1 and CDR2 (germline): MGHRA, YSYEKL. The DNA for the CDR3 is TGCGCCAGCAGCCCGGGATGGGGGGAAATGAACACTGAAGCTTTCTTT. Amino acids: CASSPGWGEMNTEAFF.

The chain links TRBV2 to TRBJ2-3; no reliable D call. Trimming cost V 6 bases and J 2 bases, with 3 bases left between them. Germline CDR1 SNHLY, CDR2 FYNNEI. CDR3 length: 11 amino acids. The CDR3: CASRYTDTQYF. DNA for the CDR3: TGTGCCAGCAGGTACACAGATACGCAGTATTTT.

The J gene is TRBJ2-3, the V gene TRBV2, with D possibly being TRBD1 (6 bases). Trimming left V 3 bases short and J 1 base short, with 17 bases between. This CDR3 is built from 17 residues. Per the germline V gene, CDR1 is SNHLY and CDR2 is FYNNEI. CDR3 sequence: CASSESVRGRGTDTQYF. The CDR3 nucleotides are TGTGCCAGCAGTGAGTCCGTCAGGGGCAGAGGCACAGATACGCAGTATTTT. The full variable domain, its missing parts supplied by reference TRBV2 and TRBJ2-3, is EPEVTQTPSHQVTQMGQEVILRCVPISNHLYFYWYRQILGQKVEFLVSFYNNEISEKSEIFDDQFSVERPDGSNFTLKIRSTKLEDSAMYFCASSESVRGRGTDTQYFGPGTRLTVL.

The chain recombines TRBV2 with TRBJ1-4; TRBD1 matches 7 bases. Germline loops: CDR1 SNHLY, CDR2 FYNNEI. The V gene end was trimmed by 3 bases and the J gene end by 4 bases; junction bases not matched to a gene: 2. This CDR3 region has 14 residues. The CDR3 DNA reads TGTGCCAGCAGTGAGACAGGGTTTAATGAAAAACTGTTTTTT. Its protein is CASSETGFNEKLFF.

This clone was counted between two and nine times. This specimen includes other DNA sequences encoding the same CDR3. V and J are TRBV7-9 and TRBJ1-1, with a possible D match to TRBD1 (5 bases). Trimming took 6 bases from V and 0 from J, leaving 8 bases between them. Germline-derived CDR1 and CDR2 are SEHNR and FQNEAQ (reference sequence). The CDR3 is 13 residues long. CDR3 protein: CASSLDMNTEAFF. The CDR3 DNA sequence: TGTGCCAGCAGTTTGGACATGAACACTGAAGCTTTCTTT.

This clone was seen only once. The V call is TRBV10-2, the J call TRBJ2-1; 10 positions match TRBD1. The CDR3 contains 12 residues. Germline assignment: CDR1 WSHSY and CDR2 SAAADI. V dropped 6 bases and J dropped 12; count of bases not matched to a gene: 5. The CDR3 reads CASRSTGGTQFF. The CDR3 nucleotides are TGCGCCAGCAGATCGACAGGGGGCACGCAGTTCTTC.

This sequence joins TRBV6-5 and TRBJ2-1; TRBD1 might be the D (5 bases). Trimming took off 6 bases at V and 7 bases at J, with 16 bases between the two ends. In germline, CDR1 is MNHEY, CDR2 SVGAGI. The CDR3 contains 14 residues. The CDR3 bases are TGTGCCAGCAGAACAGAAAGGCGACAGAATGAGCAGTTCTTC. Amino acids: CASRTERRQNEQFF.

The gene calls are TRBV5-1 and TRBJ2-7; D ambiguous. The ends were cut back, 0 bases at V and 6 bases at J, with 16 bases in the middle. This CDR3 has 15 amino acids. Germline V CDR1 and CDR2: SGHRS, YFSETQ. The CDR3 DNA reads as TGCGCCAGCAGCTTGGACAGACCTTCTCTCTCCGAGCAGTACTTC. Residues: CASSLDRPSLSEQYF.